The 9 T cell receptor beta chains below come from one sample, sequenced in a study of cytomegalovirus exposure and HLA in healthy donors. PCR employed 60 Vbeta and 13 Jbeta primers. Measured with immunoSEQ multiplex PCR; TCRdb has only the in-frame clones, and not every one. The table shows more than 95,000 clones, with approximately 75% occurring only once. Specimen: PBMCs. The source is a woman aged 50 to 65 in good health and CMV-seronegative.

This sequence joins TRBV6-5 and TRBJ2-3; D is uncertain. Trimming removed 6 bases at V and 3 bases at J, with 13 bases between. This CDR3 has 14 residues. The V gene's germline CDR1 is MNHEY and CDR2 SVGAGI. The chain's CDR3 is CASRPTRWTDTQYF. The CDR3 nucleotides are TGTGCCAGCAGGCCCACGCGGTGGACAGATACGCAGTATTTT.

The V gene is TRBV29-1, the J gene TRBJ1-3; 8 bases are shared with TRBD1. Germline values: CDR1 SQVTM, CDR2 ANQGSEA. The CDR3 sequence is 14 residues long. Unmatched junction bases numbered 4, after V lost 6 bases and J lost 0 bases. CDR3 amino acids: CSVGQGRSGNTIYF. The CDR3 DNA follows: TGCAGCGTAGGACAGGGCCGCTCTGGAAACACCATATATTTT.

The chain joins TRBV6-6 to TRBJ1-4, with 9 bases that match TRBD1. Germline V gene data show CDR1 as MNHNY and CDR2 as SVGAGI (reference sequence). There are 16 residues in the CDR3. V gave up 6 bases and J gave up 6 bases; unmatched junction bases: 11. CDR3 DNA sequence: TGTGCCAGCAGCTCCACCAAACAGGGGGCTGATGAAAAACTGTTTTTT. It encodes CASSSTKQGADEKLFF.

This sequence joins TRBV29-1 and TRBJ1-1, with D perhaps matching TRBD1 (6 bases). V lost 3 bases, J lost 3 bases, and 8 bases lay in between. This CDR3 has 12 amino acids. Germline V gives CDR1 SQVTM, CDR2 ANQGSEA. CDR3 region: CSVDKGDTEAFF. The CDR3 nucleotides read TGCAGCGTTGATAAGGGGGACACTGAAGCTTTCTTT.

The V call is TRBV7-3, the J call TRBJ1-2, with D maybe TRBD1 (5 bases). CDR1 is SGHTA and CDR2 is FQGTGA in the germline V gene. The CDR3 sequence is 20 residues long. Trimming left V 3 bases short and J 2 bases short, with 28 bases between. The chain's CDR3 is CASSLQGHRQEGGVNYGYTF. The CDR3 nucleotides are TGTGCCAGCAGCTTGCAGGGCCACCGACAAGAGGGCGGGGTAAACTATGGCTACACCTTC.

The CDR3 bases are TGTGCCAGCAGTTACTCCTCCAGCAATGAGCAGTTCTTC. Translation gives CASSYSSSNEQFF. The chain links TRBV6-5 to TRBJ2-1; no clear D. Trimming left V 0 bases short and J 6 bases short, with 6 bases between. The CDR3 has 13 residues. The V gene's germline CDR1 is MNHEY and CDR2 SVGAGI.

This clone was seen a handful of times. CDR3 region: CSVEKGYEQYF. In DNA, the CDR3 is TGCAGCGTTGAAAAGGGGTACGAGCAGTACTTC. The chain couples TRBV29-1 to TRBJ2-5; tentative D call: TRBD1 (5 bases). The J call may be incorrect, as the DNA end agrees better with TRBJ2-7. The germline V gene has CDR1 SQVTM and CDR2 ANQGSEA. CDR3 size: 11 residues.

This clone was counted between two and nine times. V usage is TRBV25-1 and J usage is TRBJ1-5; 7 positions match TRBD1. The germline gives CDR1 MGHDK, CDR2 SYGVNS. The junction had 14 bases not matched to a gene; V was cut back by 4 bases and J by 2 bases. This CDR3 region has 18 residues. The CDR3 DNA reads as TGTGCCAGCAGTGTAACAGGGGAAAATTTTAGAGGCAATCAGCCCCAGCATTTT. Translating it yields CASSVTGENFRGNQPQHF.

The chain employs TRBV4-1 and TRBJ2-7; D is possibly TRBD2 (6 bases). The ends were cut back, 1 base at V and 3 bases at J, with 16 bases in the middle. The CDR3 consists of 16 residues. Germline V gene data show CDR1 as MGHRA and CDR2 as YSYEKL. DNA of the CDR3: TGCGCCAGCAGCCAAGTTTTCGGCGGGACGGGCTACGAGCAGTACTTC. This codes for CASSQVFGGTGYEQYF.